The next 29 T cell receptor beta chains were all read from a single sample in a study of T cells expressing NK-cell markers. TCRdb re-analyzed the 5' RACE reads; it lists each CDR3 protein once, without DNA. The sample has some 440,000 distinct CDR3 sequences. Sequencing input: blood T cells: a sorted CD56 or NKG2C T cell subset, CD4+ or CD8+ T cells, or bulk PBMC T cells (not recorded which). The receptors stem from a woman aged 45-59 years in good health.

The CDR3 here is CASSRPEITDTQYF. The chain has TRBV12-3 or TRBV12-4 and TRBJ2-3. CDR3 size: 14 residues.

The chain couples TRBV20-1 to TRBJ2-3; TCRdb lists TRBD1, though no DNA is available to test this call. CDR1 and CDR2 (germline): DFQATT, SNEGSKA (reference sequence). The CDR3 loop spans 16 amino acids. The CDR3 spells CSAGPPAQGRTDTQYF.

This sequence joins TRBV12-3 or TRBV12-4 and TRBJ1-4; the TCRdb D gene call, TRBD1, has no DNA to confirm it. The CDR3 loop spans 16 amino acids. The CDR3 region is CASSIGQGPTNEKLFF.

V usage is TRBV2 and J usage is TRBJ1-3; the TCRdb call, TRBD1, lacks DNA for checking. CDR3 size: 15 residues. Germline V gene data show CDR1 as SNHLY and CDR2 as FYNNEI. The CDR3 region is CASSDGGLGGNTIYF.

V gene TRBV7-7 combines with J gene TRBJ2-2; without DNA, the TCRdb call of TRBD1 cannot be checked. CDR1 is SSHAT, CDR2 FNYEAQ, per germline (reference sequence). The CDR3 spans 17 residues. The CDR3: CASSPSTGLGNTGELFF.

The rearrangement joins TRBV5-1 to TRBJ2-5. The length of the CDR3 is 16 residues. From germline, CDR1 is SGHRS and CDR2 YFSETQ. The CDR3 here is CASSYPTKGTQETQYF.

This chain joins TRBV20-1 and TRBJ2-3; TCRdb designates TRBD1, a call that cannot be tested without DNA. This CDR3 has 15 amino acids. Germline values: CDR1 DFQATT, CDR2 SNEGSKA (reference sequence). CDR3 amino acids: CSARETGRLTDTQYF.

This chain connects TRBV14 to TRBJ1-1. The CDR3 runs to 15 residues. CDR1 and CDR2 (germline): SGHDN, FVKESK. Here the CDR3 reads CASSQDAGPVSFAFF.

The chain couples TRBV20-1 to TRBJ1-3. The CDR3 is made up of 12 amino acids. Per germline, CDR1 DFQATT and CDR2 SNEGSKA (reference sequence). CDR3 amino acids: CSARILGNTIYF.

The chain uses TRBV20-1 and TRBJ1-3. Germline V CDR1 and CDR2: DFQATT, SNEGSKA (reference sequence). The CDR3 has 11 residues. The CDR3: CSASLGNTIYF.

The chain recombines TRBV9 with TRBJ2-5; lacking DNA, the TRBD2 call made by TCRdb goes unchecked. The CDR3 covers 17 residues. Germline V gene sequence: CDR1 SGDLS, CDR2 YYNGEE. The CDR3: CASSVETGLAGGETQYF.

The chain couples TRBV5-1 to TRBJ2-7. Germline V CDR1 and CDR2: SGHRS, YFSETQ. The CDR3 totals 13 residues. The CDR3: CASSLGNYYEQYF.

The chain couples TRBV3-1 to TRBJ1-2; TCRdb calls TRBD1, which cannot be checked without DNA. This CDR3 has 14 amino acids. Per the germline V gene, CDR1 is LGHDT and CDR2 is YNNKEL (reference sequence). The CDR3 region is CASSPSPGGFGYTF.

V gene TRBV5-4 combines with J gene TRBJ1-2. Germline loops: CDR1 SGHNT, CDR2 YYREEE (reference sequence). The CDR3 is made up of 17 amino acids. The CDR3 is CASSFHWTGQANYGYTF. Looking up the rest from reference TRBV5-4 and TRBJ1-2 gives the full variable domain: ETGVTQSPTHLIKTRGQQVTLRCSSQSGHNTVSWYQQALGQGPQFIFQYYREEENGRGNFPPRFSGLQFPNYSSELNVNALELDDSALYLCASSFHWTGQANYGYTFGSGTRLTVV.

The chain employs TRBV5-1 and TRBJ1-2. Per the germline V gene, CDR1 is SGHRS and CDR2 is YFSETQ. This CDR3 has 15 residues. The CDR3 protein is CASSLAGFYGFDYTF.

The V call is TRBV20-1, the J call TRBJ1-1; TCRdb names TRBD1, which stays unverified in the absence of DNA. The CDR3 totals 11 residues. Per the germline V gene, CDR1 is DFQATT and CDR2 is SNEGSKA (reference sequence). CDR3 sequence reads: CAVSGDTEAFF.

The rearrangement links TRBV12-3 or TRBV12-4 to TRBJ2-4; checking the TCRdb D call of TRBD1 is not possible without DNA. The length of the CDR3 is 13 residues. The CDR3 here is CASSPGQGNIQYF.

The rearrangement joins TRBV6-1 to TRBJ2-3; TCRdb calls TRBD1, which cannot be checked without DNA. This CDR3 is 18 amino acids long. The germline CDR1 and CDR2 sequences are MNHNS and SASEGT. CDR3 loop: CASSESPTGGISTDTQYF.

The chain employs TRBV5-1 and TRBJ2-1; TCRdb reports TRBD1, a call that lacks DNA to check it against. The CDR3 length is 18 residues. Germline assignment: CDR1 SGHRS and CDR2 YFSETQ. The CDR3 loop is CASSLSGIWTGENNEQFF.

The J gene is TRBJ2-1, the V gene TRBV29-1; TCRdb's D gene call, TRBD1, goes unchecked for lack of DNA. This CDR3 has 16 residues. Germline V gene sequence: CDR1 SQVTM, CDR2 ANQGSEA. The CDR3 sequence is CSVKTGTGLFYNEQFF.

The CDR3 is CATVGGARDTQYF. The chain is built from TRBV24-1 and TRBJ2-3; TCRdb's assignment of TRBD1 cannot be checked, as there is no DNA. Per germline, CDR1 KGHDR and CDR2 SFDVKD. This CDR3 is built from 13 residues.

The rearrangement joins TRBV4-1 to TRBJ2-1; no DNA is available, so the TRBD1 call from TCRdb remains unchecked. The germline V gene has CDR1 MGHRA and CDR2 YSYEKL. This CDR3 comprises 17 residues. The CDR3: CASSPKGGGSLYNEQFF.

The rearrangement links TRBV27 to TRBJ1-5; TCRdb indicates TRBD1, and absent DNA this call remains unverified. The CDR3 contains 16 residues. CDR1 MNHEY and CDR2 SMNVEV come from the germline V gene (reference sequence). CDR3 region: CASSRRGDSFEQPQHF.

The chain carries TRBV20-1 and TRBJ2-3. In germline, CDR1 is DFQATT, CDR2 SNEGSKA (reference sequence). The CDR3 totals 14 residues. CDR3: CSAGRSGSGDTQYF.

The rearrangement uses TRBV5-1 and TRBJ2-5; the TRBD1 assignment by TCRdb is unverifiable without DNA. CDR1 is SGHRS, CDR2 YFSETQ, per germline. This CDR3 is 17 amino acids long. CDR3 region: CASSFGSGGAVKETQYF.

The rearrangement uses TRBV3-1 and TRBJ2-1; without DNA, the TCRdb call of TRBD2 cannot be checked. The CDR3 is 14 residues long. Germline V lookup: CDR1 LGHDT, CDR2 YNNKEL (reference sequence). CDR3 amino acids: CASSEYSGYNEQFF.

The gene calls are TRBV2 and TRBJ1-1; checking the TCRdb D call of TRBD1 is not possible without DNA. Germline CDR1 and CDR2: SNHLY and FYNNEI. This CDR3 has 15 residues. The chain's CDR3 is CATQHDDRRNTEAFF.

This chain joins TRBV12-3 or TRBV12-4 and TRBJ1-2; TCRdb's D call of TRBD1 is untestable without DNA. CDR3 length equals 14 residues. The CDR3 is CASSSTTGGKGYTF.

The chain is built from TRBV5-1 and TRBJ2-5; TCRdb's assignment of TRBD1 cannot be checked, as there is no DNA. Germline-derived CDR1 and CDR2 are SGHRS and YFSETQ. CDR3 size: 15 residues. The chain's CDR3 is CASSLNRGPQETQYF.